This T cell receptor (beta chain) was captured by sequencing in a study of regulatory T cells in long-lasting Graves disease. Regarding time point: persistent/refractory GD, antithyroid drugs over 5 years with positive TRAb. The TCR library was made from RNA extracted from PBMCs. Losses at the gene ends were 7 bases for V and 5 bases for J; bases not matched to a gene: 9. Germline CDR1 reads SNHLY; CDR2 reads FYNNEI. The CDR3 consists of 15 residues. Comments on this clonotype: Its specificity is unknown.

Construction of TCR beta libraries relied on iRepertoire HTBI primers and on Arm-PCR targeting CDR3 regions. One entry per CDR3 protein, called by TCRdb with MiXCR from the multiplex PCR reads. The sample shows about 660,000 distinct CDR3 sequences, around 30% of them seen only once. Study observations and caveats: TCR diversity in persistent Graves' patients was below that of newly diagnosed ones.

The sequence came from a female donor with Graves disease. The sequencing here drew on peripheral blood mononuclear cells (PBMCs), taken when the disease was refractory, from a patient treated with antithyroid drugs. V usage is TRBV2 and J usage is TRBJ2-1, with 9 nucleotides matching TRBD1. CDR3 in DNA: TGTGCCAGCAAACTTCCGGGACAGGGACACAATGAGCAGTTCTTC. Translating it yields CASKLPGQGHNEQFF.